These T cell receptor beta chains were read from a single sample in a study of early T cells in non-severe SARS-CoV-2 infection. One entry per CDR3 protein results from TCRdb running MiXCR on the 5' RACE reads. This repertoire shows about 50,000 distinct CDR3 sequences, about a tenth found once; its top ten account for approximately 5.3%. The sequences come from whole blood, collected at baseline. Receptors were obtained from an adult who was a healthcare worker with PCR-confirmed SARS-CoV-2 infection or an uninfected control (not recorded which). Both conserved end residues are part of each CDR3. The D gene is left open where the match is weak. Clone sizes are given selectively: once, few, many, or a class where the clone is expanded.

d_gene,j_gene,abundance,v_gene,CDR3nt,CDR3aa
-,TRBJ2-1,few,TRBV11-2,TGTGCCAGCAGCTTAGATCCTAGCTCGTTGAATGAGCAGTTCTTC,CASSLDPSSLNEQFF
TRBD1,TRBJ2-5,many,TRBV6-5,TGTGCCAGCAGTTACGGGACAGAAGGGTTGGAGACCCAGTACTTC,CASSYGTEGLETQYF
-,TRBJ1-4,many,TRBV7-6,TGTGCCAGCAGCCCCTCGGTGAGAACTAATGAAAAACTGTTTTTT,CASSPSVRTNEKLFF
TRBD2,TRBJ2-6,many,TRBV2,TGTGCCAGCAGTGAAGGAGGAGGCGGGAGCTACAACGTCCTGACTTTC,CASSEGGGGSYNVLTF
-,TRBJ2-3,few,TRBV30,TGTGCCTGGAGTGACGGGACAGATACGCAGTATTTT,CAWSDGTDTQYF
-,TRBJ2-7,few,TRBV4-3,TGCGCCAGCAGCCAAGATAGTACGGGCGAGCAGTACTTC,CASSQDSTGEQYF
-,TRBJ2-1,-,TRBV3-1,TGTGCCAGCAGCCGTTTGGGGGCAGGCAATGAGCAGTTCTTC,CASSRLGAGNEQFF
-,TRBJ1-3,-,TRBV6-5,TGTGCCAGCAGTTACGGACTTCCGGCAACTGGAAACACCATATATTTT,CASSYGLPATGNTIYF
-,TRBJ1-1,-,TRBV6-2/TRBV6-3,TGTGCCAGCGGACAAGGGGTATCGACTGAAGCTTTCTTT,CASGQGVSTEAFF
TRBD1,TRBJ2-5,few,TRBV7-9,TGTGCCAGCAGCTCCACAGGGGCGGCGAGCCAAGAGACCCAGTACTTC,CASSSTGAASQETQYF
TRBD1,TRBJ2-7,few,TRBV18,TGTGCCAGCTCGCCCGGGACAGGGGGCTACGAGCAGTACTTC,CASSPGTGGYEQYF